A selection of T cell receptor beta chains follows, all from one sample in a study of CD8 T cells in ankylosing spondylitis. In TCRdb, the 5' RACE reads were re-called with MiXCR into one record per CDR3 protein. The repertoire holds some 220,000 distinct CDR3 sequences, with about 6.7% as singletons. The source material was blood, either unsorted or a sorted T cell fraction (not recorded which). These receptors all stem from a male donor with ankylosing spondylitis. Both conserved end residues are part of each CDR3. A D gene is named only where the DNA matches it firmly. A row's size may be missing; if present it is once, few, many or a size class.

>TRBJ2-1|TRBV6-1|many|TRBD2
TGTGCCAGCAGACGGGGACTAGCGGAGAACAATGAGCAGTTCTTC
CASRRGLAENNEQFF
>TRBJ1-2|TRBV12-3/TRBV12-4|many|-
TGTGCCAGCAGTTTCGGGAGGGCCGGCTATGGCTACACCTTC
CASSFGRAGYGYTF
>TRBJ2-3|TRBV27|many|-
TGTGCCAGCAGTTGGGGGGATCCAGATACGCAGTATTTT
CASSWGDPDTQYF
>TRBJ2-7|TRBV7-8|many|-
TGTGCCAGCAGCTTAGTGGATTCCTACGAGCAGTACTTC
CASSLVDSYEQYF
>TRBJ2-1|TRBV5-1|many|-
TGCGCCAGCAGCTCTGGACAGAGCTCCTACAATGAGCAGTTCTTC
CASSSGQSSYNEQFF
>TRBJ1-2|TRBV3-1|many|-
TGTGCCAGCAGCCAAGATTGGGGGAACTATGGCTACACCTTC
CASSQDWGNYGYTF
>TRBJ2-1|TRBV2|many|-
TGTGCCAGCATACGGGTGGTCCGCTCCTACAATGAGCAGTTCTTC
CASIRVVRSYNEQFF
>TRBJ2-3|TRBV24-1|many|-
TGTGCCACCAGTGACCACCCAGATACGCAGTATTTT
CATSDHPDTQYF
>TRBJ2-7|TRBV28|many|TRBD2
TGTGCCAGCAGCGATGGGAGGGTACTAGCCTACGAGCAGTACTTC
CASSDGRVLAYEQYF
>TRBJ1-2|TRBV29-1|many|-
TGCAGCGTCGACCACGGGGGAGGTGGCTACACCTTC
CSVDHGGGGYTF
>TRBJ2-1|TRBV29-1|many|TRBD2
TGCAGCGTTGAAGCACCGGGACTAGCGGGAGGATGGGAGCAGTTCTTC
CSVEAPGLAGGWEQFF
>TRBJ2-3|TRBV7-2|many|-
TGTGCCAGCAGCTTAGCGCCACGAAACACAGATACGCAGTATTTT
CASSLAPRNTDTQYF
>TRBJ2-7|TRBV21-1|many|-
TGTGCCAGCAGCAAGACCGGGACAGGGATTTACGAGCAGTACTTC
CASSKTGTGIYEQYF
>TRBJ2-7|TRBV7-6|-|TRBD1
TGTGCCAGCACCCCCCAGACAGGGGGCGGCGAGCAGTACTTC
CASTPQTGGGEQYF
>TRBJ2-2|TRBV28|many|-
TGTGCCAGCAGTTTAATCGGGGGAGACACCGGGGAGCTGTTTTTT
CASSLIGGDTGELFF
>TRBJ2-5|TRBV27|-|TRBD2
TGTGCCAGCAGTTTACGAGGACTAGAAGTTCGAGAGACCCAGTACTTC
CASSLRGLEVRETQYF
>TRBJ1-1|TRBV29-1|many|-
TGCAGCGTTGAAGACCTGGGAGCGGGCGCTTTCTTT
CSVEDLGAGAFF
>TRBJ1-5|TRBV4-1|many|-
TGCGCCAGCAGTTCGGGATTTAGCAATCAGCCCCAGCATTTT
CASSSGFSNQPQHF
>TRBJ2-1|TRBV10-3|few|TRBD2
TGTGCCATCAGTGGACTAGCGGGAAGGGGAGAGAATGAGCAGTTCTTC
CAISGLAGRGENEQFF
>TRBJ2-4|TRBV4-1|many|TRBD1
TGCGCCAGCAGCCTCCGGGACAGGGTCAACATTCAGTACTTC
CASSLRDRVNIQYF
>TRBJ2-2|TRBV4-1|many|-
TGCGCCAGCAGCCAATCTACCGGGGAGCTGTTTTTT
CASSQSTGELFF
>TRBJ1-6|TRBV13|many|-
TGTGCCAGTACCGAAGGCCGGGGCCCAACTTCACCCCTCCACTTT
CASTEGRGPTSPLHF
>TRBJ2-1|TRBV11-1|-|-
TGTGCCAGCAGCCTCACCGGGCCCTCTGTCAGTGAGCAGTTCTTC
CASSLTGPSVSEQFF
>TRBJ2-7|TRBV9|many|TRBD1
TGTGCCAGCAGTCCAGGGGGCGAATCCTACGAGCAGTACTTC
CASSPGGESYEQYF
>TRBJ2-5|TRBV20-1|few|-
TGCAGTGCTAGACAGGGCGAGGAGACCCAGTACTTC
CSARQGEETQYF
>TRBJ2-7|TRBV7-9|-|-
TGTGCCAGCAGCCCCAGACAGAACCGTTTGGAGCAGTACTTC
CASSPRQNRLEQYF
>TRBJ1-1|TRBV12-3/TRBV12-4|many|-
TGTGCCAGCAGTTGGGGACGGATTGAAGCTTTCTTT
CASSWGRIEAFF
>TRBJ2-7|TRBV5-5|many|-
TGTGCCAGCACCCTGGACTTCTCCTACGAGCAGTACTTC
CASTLDFSYEQYF
>TRBJ1-5|TRBV5-1|many|-
TGCGCCAGCAGCTTGGGGCTGCAGGGAGGCAATCAGCCCCAGCATTTT
CASSLGLQGGNQPQHF
>TRBJ2-7|TRBV7-9|many|-
TGTGCCAGCAGCTTTTGGGGTGAATTCGGTTTC
CASSFWGEFGF
>TRBJ1-6|TRBV6-1|many|TRBD1
TGTGCCGCCCGGGAACTCGGGACAGGGTATTCACCCCTCCACTTT
CAARELGTGYSPLHF
>TRBJ1-2|TRBV20-1|many|TRBD1
TGCAGTGCTAGGACAGGGGAAAACTATGGCTACACCTTC
CSARTGENYGYTF
>TRBJ2-7|TRBV7-2|-|-
TGTGCCAGCAGCTTAGGTTGGCGGGAATCAGCCGAGAACGAGCAGTACTTC
CASSLGWRESAENEQYF
>TRBJ1-5|TRBV27|many|-
TGTGCCAGCAGTTTATTTCGCAATCAGCCCCAGCATTTT
CASSLFRNQPQHF
>TRBJ1-2|TRBV6-1|many|-
TGTGCCAGCAGTGCCCGGGACCCATGGGGCTACACCTTC
CASSARDPWGYTF
>TRBJ2-1|TRBV7-9|many|TRBD2
TGTGCCAGCAGCTCTAATTCGGGACTAGCTAGGAATGAGCAGTTCTTC
CASSSNSGLARNEQFF
>TRBJ2-5|TRBV14|-|-
TGTGCCAGCAGCCGATGGGGGGTGGAAGAGACCCAGTACTTC
CASSRWGVEETQYF
>TRBJ1-1|TRBV12-3/TRBV12-4|many|-
TGTGCCAGCAGGTCAGGGTGGACTGAAGCTTTCTTT
CASRSGWTEAFF
>TRBJ2-1|TRBV4-2|-|-
TGTGCCAGCAGCCAAGAGGACTTCCCCTACAATGAGCAGTTCTTC
CASSQEDFPYNEQFF
>TRBJ2-1|TRBV12-5|many|-
TGTGCTAGTGGTTTGGTACGCGGACAGCCCTTATACAATGAGCAGTTCTTC
CASGLVRGQPLYNEQFF
>TRBJ2-3|TRBV7-8|many|-
TGTGCCAGCAGCCGACCTGCCCCAGATACGCAGTATTTT
CASSRPAPDTQYF
>TRBJ2-3|TRBV7-2|many|-
TGTGCCAGCAGTCCTACGGGACGAAGCACAGATACGCAGTATTTT
CASSPTGRSTDTQYF
>TRBJ1-2|TRBV7-9|many|-
TGTGCCAGCGACCCTAGGTCGGGGAAGGGCTACACCTTC
CASDPRSGKGYTF
>TRBJ2-1|TRBV7-9|many|-
TGTGCCAGCAGCTTGGGGGAGCAGTTCTTC
CASSLGEQFF
>TRBJ2-5|TRBV10-1|few|TRBD1
TGCGCCAGCAGCAAGGACAGGCCTCAAGAGACCCAGTACTTC
CASSKDRPQETQYF
>TRBJ2-5|TRBV20-1|many|-
TGCAGTGCGCGAGCGGTACAAGAGACCCAGTACTTC
CSARAVQETQYF
>TRBJ1-2|TRBV6-2/TRBV6-3|many|-
TGTGCCAGCAGTTACTTAGGACAGAGGACCTATGGCTACACCTTC
CASSYLGQRTYGYTF
>TRBJ2-3|TRBV7-2|-|-
TGTGCCAGCAGCCCCAGACGGGGCAGCACAGATACGCAGTATTTT
CASSPRRGSTDTQYF
>TRBJ2-5|TRBV11-2|few|-
TGTGCCAGCAGCCCAAATGGGAGGAAGCAAGAGACCCAGTACTTC
CASSPNGRKQETQYF
>TRBJ2-7|TRBV7-9|few|-
TGTGCCAGCAGCCGCCTGGGGACCAGCTACGAGCAGTACTTC
CASSRLGTSYEQYF
>TRBJ2-2|TRBV5-5|many|-
TGTGCCAGCAGCTGGGCCCGGCGGGTCACCGGGGAGCTGTTTTTT
CASSWARRVTGELFF
>TRBJ2-5|TRBV7-9|many|-
TGTGCCAGCAGCTCCCGGGTATTTGAGACCCAGTACTTC
CASSSRVFETQYF
>TRBJ2-1|TRBV3-1|-|TRBD2
TGTGCCAGCAGCTACCGGGGGGGTCCCTACAATGAGCAGTTCTTC
CASSYRGGPYNEQFF
>TRBJ1-1|TRBV3-1|-|TRBD1
TGTGCCAGCAGCCTAAGGGGGCTGAACACTGAAGCTTTCTTT
CASSLRGLNTEAFF
>TRBJ2-7|TRBV20-1|many|TRBD2
TGCAGTGCTAGAGTCCGGATTAGCCCAACTAGCGGGGGGAGCTCCTACGAGCAGTACTTC
CSARVRISPTSGGSSYEQYF
>TRBJ2-7|TRBV4-1|many|-
TGCGCCAGCAGCCCCCAGAGGATCCCCTCCTACGAGCAGTACTTC
CASSPQRIPSYEQYF
>TRBJ2-7|TRBV27|many|TRBD1
TGTGCCAGCAGTGGGCAGAGGGGGCCCTACGAGCAGTACTTC
CASSGQRGPYEQYF